The rows below give T cell receptor beta chains drawn from one sample of a study of shared clonotypes between healthy human individuals. Method: immunoSEQ multiplex PCR; TCRdb's copy keeps in-frame clones and lacks some. Counted here are a few million clones, about 92% occurring once; the ten biggest clones make up about 0.13%. The sequenced sample consisted of naive CD4+ T cells sorted from blood. The source of these receptors is a man younger than 30 in good health. CDR3s include the opening cysteine and the closing phenylalanine or tryptophan. D genes are given only for firm matches. Rows may omit the clone size; those that give it use once, few, many or a size class.

D,size,J,V,DNA,CDR3
.,.,TRBJ2-1,TRBV28,TGTGCCAGCAGTCTCGTCAGTGATGAGCAGTTCTTC,CASSLVSDEQFF
TRBD2,.,TRBJ2-2,TRBV7-9,TGTGCCAGCATCCCGAGCGCTAGCGGGAGTTCTAACACCGGGGAGCTGTTTTTT,CASIPSASGSSNTGELFF
.,.,TRBJ2-5,TRBV28,TGTGCCAGCAGCCTAGGGGTGCAGGGCGGGATGGGGTACCAAGAGACCCAGTACTTC,CASSLGVQGGMGYQETQYF
.,.,TRBJ1-1,TRBV5-4,TGTGCCAGCAGCTTGGCGGCAGGGTCGAGGAACACTGAAGCTTTCTTT,CASSLAAGSRNTEAFF
TRBD1,.,TRBJ2-1,TRBV6-6,TGTGCCAGCAGTTACACGGGACAGGTGTCCTACAATGAGCAGTTCTTC,CASSYTGQVSYNEQFF
.,.,TRBJ1-2,TRBV5-6,TGTGCCAGCAGCTTGGGGTCGGTTTCCCGGTCCCAGACCAATGGCTACACCTTC,CASSLGSVSRSQTNGYTF
TRBD1,.,TRBJ2-1,TRBV10-3,TGTGCCATCAGCCCGGGACAGGGGGTCGGCTCCTACAATGAGCAGTTCTTC,CAISPGQGVGSYNEQFF
TRBD1,.,TRBJ1-2,TRBV27,TGTGCCAGCAGTAGCTCCGGGACAGGTGGAGGCTACACCTTC,CASSSSGTGGGYTF
TRBD1,.,TRBJ1-1,TRBV6-1,TGTGCCAGCCCGGGACAGGGGAGGAGGAGAACTGAAGCTTTCTTT,CASPGQGRRRTEAFF
.,.,TRBJ2-7,TRBV10-1,TGCGCCAGCAGTGTCGGGGAGGTCGAGCAGTACTTC,CASSVGEVEQYF
.,.,TRBJ1-1,TRBV6-5,TGTGCCAGCCGAACCAGGGGGAACACTGAAGCTTTCTTT,CASRTRGNTEAFF
.,once,TRBJ1-2,TRBV10-3,TGTGCCATCAGCACTTCGTGGGACGGAACTACTGGAGGCTACACCTTC,CAISTSWDGTTGGYTF
.,.,TRBJ1-5,TRBV5-8,TGTGCCAGCAGCTTGAGGACAGTTAGCAATCAGCCCCAGCATTTT,CASSLRTVSNQPQHF
.,.,TRBJ2-7,TRBV2,TGTGCCAGAGGGGCCGCCAGGGGGGGTTACGAGCAGTACTTC,CARGAARGGYEQYF
.,.,TRBJ2-3,TRBV19,TGTGCCAGTAGTGCCCTATATTCCCAGTTCACAGATACGCAGTATTTT,CASSALYSQFTDTQYF
.,.,TRBJ2-7,TRBV6-1,TGTGCCAGCCTGGAGCAATCACTAACCTACGAGCAGTACTTC,CASLEQSLTYEQYF
TRBD1,.,TRBJ2-7,TRBV6-1,TGTGCCAGCAGTGTAACCCTACAGGGGTTCGGCTACGAGCAGTACTTC,CASSVTLQGFGYEQYF
.,.,TRBJ2-3,TRBV7-9,TGTGCCAGCAGCTTAGCAGACCCAGATACGCAGTATTTT,CASSLADPDTQYF
TRBD2,.,TRBJ2-5,TRBV7-2,TGTGCCAGCATTTCGTCTAGCGGTTCACAAGAGACCCAGTACTTC,CASISSSGSQETQYF
TRBD1,.,TRBJ1-2,TRBV28,TGTGCCAGCAGTTCCGGGACAGGGGCCAATTATGGCTACACCTTC,CASSSGTGANYGYTF
TRBD1,.,TRBJ2-7,TRBV7-3,TGTGCCAGCAGCAAGGGACAGGGAACCTACGAGCAGTACTTC,CASSKGQGTYEQYF
TRBD2,.,TRBJ2-3,TRBV13,TGTGCCAGCAGCTCGGGTACTAGCGGGACAACAGATACGCAGTATTTT,CASSSGTSGTTDTQYF
.,.,TRBJ1-1,TRBV6-1,TGTGCCAGCAGATCACAGGGATGGGCTTTCTTT,CASRSQGWAFF
TRBD2,.,TRBJ2-2,TRBV4-1,TGCGCCAGCAGCCAAGGTCTAGCGGGGAACACCGGGGAGCTGTTTTTT,CASSQGLAGNTGELFF
.,.,TRBJ2-7,TRBV11-2,TGTGCCAGCAGCTTAATGCTTTCCTACGAGCAGTACTTC,CASSLMLSYEQYF
.,few,TRBJ1-1,TRBV29-1,TGCAGCGTTGAATACTCCAGTACTGAAGCTTTCTTT,CSVEYSSTEAFF
.,.,TRBJ2-5,TRBV5-1,TGCGCCAGCAGCCAAGGTGGTTCAGAGACCCAGTACTTC,CASSQGGSETQYF
TRBD2,.,TRBJ2-1,TRBV2,TGTGCCAGCAGTGAACGGGCTAGCGGGGGCGATGAGCAGTTCTTC,CASSERASGGDEQFF
.,.,TRBJ2-7,TRBV30,TGTGCCTGGGGGGGCCTGTCCTACGAGCAGTACTTC,CAWGGLSYEQYF
.,once,TRBJ1-3,TRBV18,TGTGCCAGCTCACGGGCTCAGAGCTACTCTGGAAACACCATATATTTT,CASSRAQSYSGNTIYF
.,.,TRBJ2-3,TRBV6-5,TGTGCCAGCAGTTACTCTCCCGTATCTAGCACAGATACGCAGTATTTT,CASSYSPVSSTDTQYF
.,.,TRBJ2-5,TRBV4-1,TGCGCCAGCAGCCAAGAGGGGGGTAGAGAGACCCAGTACTTC,CASSQEGGRETQYF
TRBD1,.,TRBJ1-2,TRBV28,TGTGCCAGCAGTTCCGACAGGGGTGGCTATGGCTACACCTTC,CASSSDRGGYGYTF
.,.,TRBJ1-2,TRBV7-3,TGTGCCAGCAGCCCCTTTAATCTGGGGAAGGGGGAAGGCTACACCTTC,CASSPFNLGKGEGYTF
.,.,TRBJ2-1,TRBV11-2,TGTGCCAGCAGCTCCGTGGGGGCCTCCTCCCGCAATGAGCAGTTCTTC,CASSSVGASSRNEQFF